What follows are 10 T cell receptor beta chains derived from one specimen sequenced in a study of neurological immune-mediated disorders (dated by TCRdb to between 2018 and 2021). The library was produced with 5' RACE. Sequencing relied on an Illumina HiSeq 2500. TCRdb handled the public reads itself, with Q25 trimming in fastp and clone calling in MiXCR, and kept productive beta chains. CDR3 protein duplicates are merged, each entry listing the most common genes and DNA. The sample table holds some 66,000 distinct CDR3 sequences, of which approximately 4.2% were seen once. Together, the top ten hold around 2.6% of the sample. The sample taken for sequencing was PBMCs. These receptors were obtained from a man in his fifties with multiple sclerosis.

This clonotype was counted ten times or more. CDR3 loop: CASSLRVQGGKGEQYV. The DNA of the CDR3 is TGTGCCAGCAGCTTACGGGTACAGGGCGGTAAAGGCGAGCAGTACGTC. The chain links TRBV7-4 to TRBJ2-7, with D perhaps matching TRBD1 (6 bases). Germline-derived CDR1 and CDR2 are SGHVT and SQSDAQ. Trimming shortened V by 2 bases and J by 6 bases, and 20 bases separated the two germline ends. The CDR3 sequence is 16 residues long.

This clonotype was recorded many times. The V call is TRBV7-2, the J call TRBJ1-2, with 10 bases matching TRBD1. V was pared by 5 bases and J by 3 bases, with 6 bases of the junction left unmatched. This CDR3 is built from 15 residues. Germline V CDR1 and CDR2: SGHTA, FQGNSA. Here the CDR3 DNA reads TGTGCCAGCAGCCTGGGACAGGGGCCGTACTATGGCTACACCTTC. Translating gives CASSLGQGPYYGYTF.

In its sample, this clonotype was seen many times. The chain joins TRBV12-3 or TRBV12-4 to TRBJ1-2; TRBD1 matches 7 bases. This CDR3 region has 12 residues. The V and J ends lost 7 bases and 8 bases, in that order; junction bases with no gene match: 7. Here the CDR3 DNA reads TGTGCCAGCACACGACAGGGAAGCGGCTACACCTTC. It specifies CASTRQGSGYTF.

This clonotype was seen many times. This chain uses TRBV7-2 with TRBJ1-4; 7 bases are shared with TRBD1. Germline V gene sequence: CDR1 SGHTA, CDR2 FQGNSA. This CDR3 region has 15 residues. Trimming at V came to 5 bases and at J to 5 bases, leaving 8 bases not matched to a gene. CDR3 in amino acids: CASSARQGINEKLFF. The CDR3 DNA reads as TGTGCCAGCAGCGCCCGACAGGGCATCAATGAAAAACTGTTTTTT.

This clonotype was counted ten times or more. The V and J genes are TRBV21-1 and TRBJ2-7; the tabulated D call, TRBD2, remains unverified against the DNA. TRBV21-1 is noted as a pseudogene. The CDR3 sequence is 15 residues long. As DNA, the CDR3 is TGTGCCAGCAGCAGCTACTCCCGGAGCTCCTACGAGCAGTACGTC. Its translation: CASSSYSRSSYEQYV.

This clonotype has a count of ten or more. The chain uses TRBV10-3 and TRBJ2-7; D remains ambiguous. The germline V gene has CDR1 ENHRY and CDR2 SYGVKD. V lost 11 bases and J 7 bases, leaving 27 bases between the germline ends. The CDR3 length is 15 residues. This CDR3 reads CAARPGRPPSVEQYV. The CDR3 region has the DNA TGTGCCGCCAGACCCGGACGCCCGCCTTCGGTGGAGCAGTACGTC.

The chain couples TRBV12-3 or TRBV12-4 to TRBJ1-5; 7 bases agree with TRBD1. J was trimmed by 2 bases and V by 5 bases; bases with no gene match: 3. CDR3 length equals 14 residues. The CDR3 nucleotides are TGTGCCAGCAGTAATGGACAGGGCAATCAGCCCCAGCATTTT. This translates into CASSNGQGNQPQHF.

This clonotype was recorded many times. This chain links TRBV7-9 with TRBJ2-3, with 9 bases fitting TRBD1. Per germline, CDR1 SEHNR and CDR2 FQNEAQ (reference sequence). The CDR3 has 14 residues. J lost 3 bases, V lost 5 bases, and 3 bases had no gene match. The DNA of the CDR3 is TGTGCCAGCAGCCCAGGACAGGGGACAGATACGCAGTATTTT. Translation gives CASSPGQGTDTQYF.

This clonotype was recorded at least ten times. The rearrangement links TRBV20-1 to TRBJ2-3; D gene ambiguous. The V end was cut by 6 bases, the J end by 5 bases, with 12 bases between. In germline, CDR1 is DFQATT, CDR2 SNEGSKA (reference sequence). CDR3 length equals 12 residues. CDR3 protein: CSANPGRDTQYF. CDR3 nucleotide sequence: TGCAGTGCAAATCCCGGGCGAGATACGCAGTATTTT.

Comments on this clonotype: Without the conserved terminal phenylalanine or tryptophan, this CDR3 likely stems from a read error. V usage is TRBV5-6 and J usage is TRBJ1-2; no clear D gene. Trimming took off 2 bases at V and 6 bases at J, with 14 bases between the two ends. The CDR3 runs to 14 residues. From germline, CDR1 is SGHDT and CDR2 YYEEEE. CDR3 in DNA: TGTGCCAGCAGCTTCCGGGGAGCGCGACATGGCTACACCAAC. Translated: CASSFRGARHGYTN.